The T cell receptor beta chain described here comes from a study of blood T cell repertoires in COVID-19. Study context: COVID-19 samples, acute and convalescent, were from the United States, Italy and Spain. From T cells, B-cell-depleted T cells, or PBMCs came the material, which was cDNA or gDNA.

The germline V gene has CDR1 SGHAT and CDR2 FQDESV (reference sequence). The CDR3 covers 14 residues. V shed 6 bases and J 2 bases; nucleotides not matched to a gene: 4. Authors' methods: Quantification of nucleated cells was approximated via reference gene primer amplification. TCRdb keeps only in-frame clones here, not all; method: immunoSEQ multiplex PCR. V, J and clone size are taken as reported in that table, and D and trimming were inferred from the DNA itself. The table includes about 70,000 clones, around 89% detected once. The material sequenced was peripheral blood. The sequence was obtained from a human donor in a cohort sampled during active COVID-19. The chain recombines TRBV11-1 with TRBJ2-5; 9 bases match TRBD2. The CDR3 loop reads CASRKLAGQETQYF. As DNA, the CDR3 is TGTGCCAGCAGAAAGCTAGCGGGACAAGAGACCCAGTACTTC.